Listed below are T cell receptor beta chains from one sample, sequenced in a study of cytomegalovirus exposure and HLA in healthy donors. Clones were read by immunoSEQ multiplex PCR, and TCRdb kept only the in-frame ones, dropping some. The sample comprises tens of thousands of clones, about 91% of which are singletons, and 2.2% rests with the top ten. The sample taken for sequencing was PBMCs. These receptors originate from a woman aged 25 to 39 in good health and CMV-seronegative. CDR3s include the opening cysteine and the closing phenylalanine or tryptophan. Each record gives: clone size, V gene, D gene, J gene, CDR3 DNA, CDR3 protein. The D gene is left open where the match is weak. Size values are once, few and many counts, or a class for expanded clones, and some rows have none.

.	TRBV9	.	TRBJ2-1	TGTGCCAGCAGCGTAGGTGGAGGGGTTCCGCGGAATGAGCAGTTCTTC	CASSVGGGVPRNEQFF
.	TRBV28	TRBD2	TRBJ2-1	TGTGCCAGCAGACTGACTAGCGGGAGGGTCAATGAGCAGTTCTTC	CASRLTSGRVNEQFF
.	TRBV5-8	.	TRBJ1-1	TGTGCCAGCAGCCTGAGACAGAAGAACACTGAAGCTTTCTTT	CASSLRQKNTEAFF
.	TRBV5-6	.	TRBJ2-7	TGTGCCAGCAGCTTCGTGGCCGTCTCCTACGAGCAGTACTTC	CASSFVAVSYEQYF
once	TRBV6-6	TRBD2	TRBJ2-7	TGTGCCAGCAGACACACCGGGGGGATCTACGAGCAGTACTTC	CASRHTGGIYEQYF
.	TRBV7-8	.	TRBJ2-5	TGTGCCAGCAGCTTAGAAGAGGGGACAAAAGAGACCCAGTACTTC	CASSLEEGTKETQYF
few	TRBV6-5	TRBD1	TRBJ1-2	TGTGCCAGCAGTTACGTTAGGACAGGGGGGAACTATGGCTACACCTTC	CASSYVRTGGNYGYTF
.	TRBV6-1	.	TRBJ2-3	TGTGCCAGCAGTGATAGTTGGACTAGCACAGATACGCAGTATTTT	CASSDSWTSTDTQYF
.	TRBV28	.	TRBJ1-2	TGTGCCAGCAGTACGACAGGCCTATATGGCTACACCTTC	CASSTTGLYGYTF
.	TRBV30	.	TRBJ1-1	TGTGCCTGGAGTGCAGGCTGGAACACTGAAGCTTTCTTT	CAWSAGWNTEAFF
.	TRBV28	.	TRBJ1-1	TGTGCCAGCAGTCTCCCAGCGGGGTTGGACACTGAAGCTTTCTTT	CASSLPAGLDTEAFF
.	TRBV7-9	.	TRBJ2-3	TGTGCCAGCAGCACTAACTTGGCGGGGAGAGGAGATACGCAGTATTTT	CASSTNLAGRGDTQYF
once	TRBV5-1	TRBD1	TRBJ2-3	TGCGCCAGCAGCTTGGGGACAGGGGACGGGACAGATACGCAGTATTTT	CASSLGTGDGTDTQYF
.	TRBV4-3	.	TRBJ1-3	TGCGCCAGCAGCCAGTTTATTTCCTCTGGAAACACCATATATTTT	CASSQFISSGNTIYF
.	TRBV28	.	TRBJ2-7	TGTGCCAGCAGTCCCCTAGAAGGGGGGGGCTTGTCCGAGCAGTACTTC	CASSPLEGGGLSEQYF
.	TRBV21-1	.	TRBJ1-4	TGTGCCAGCAGCAAAGCGCTCTGGGAGGCTAATGAAAAACTGTTTTTT	CASSKALWEANEKLFF
.	TRBV9	TRBD2	TRBJ2-5	TGTGCCAGCAGCGCAGCGGGAGGGGGGGAGACCCAGTACTTC	CASSAAGGGETQYF
.	TRBV30	TRBD1	TRBJ1-5	TGTGCCTGGAGGCCTCCGGGACAGGGGGCCAAGCCCCAGCATTTT	CAWRPPGQGAKPQHF
.	TRBV5-1	.	TRBJ1-1	TGCGCCAGCAACGGCGGAATGAACACTGAAGCTTTCTTT	CASNGGMNTEAFF
.	TRBV2	TRBD1	TRBJ1-5	TGTGCCAGCAGTGAAAACAGGGGCCTAAATCAGCCCCAGCATTTT	CASSENRGLNQPQHF
.	TRBV11-2	TRBD2	TRBJ2-3	TGTGCCAGCTCGATTCAGCGGGAGGGAGTAGATACGCAGTATTTT	CASSIQREGVDTQYF
.	TRBV4-1	TRBD2	TRBJ2-1	TGCGCCAGCAGCCAAGTTGGCGGGAGGAACTACAATGAGCAGTTCTTC	CASSQVGGRNYNEQFF
.	TRBV27	TRBD2	TRBJ2-5	TGTGCCAGCAGTTCCCGACTAGCGGGGGCACAAGAGACCCAGTACTTC	CASSSRLAGAQETQYF
.	TRBV19	.	TRBJ2-7	TGTGCCAGTAGTATCTCTGGGAGCGAGCAGTACTTC	CASSISGSEQYF
.	TRBV19	.	TRBJ1-1	TGTGCCAGTAGTATCCCCCCCCAGGGAGGTACTGAAGCTTTCTTT	CASSIPPQGGTEAFF
.	TRBV6-5	TRBD2	TRBJ2-7	TGTGCCAGCAGTTACAAGGTAGCGGGAGGCTACGAGCAGTACTTC	CASSYKVAGGYEQYF
.	TRBV15	.	TRBJ1-1	TGTGCCACCAGCAGAGTGGCCAGGGACACTGAAGCTTTCTTT	CATSRVARDTEAFF
once	TRBV7-2	.	TRBJ2-3	TGTGCCAGCAGCGCCTTAACTAGGGATCCGAGCACAGATACGCAGTATTTT	CASSALTRDPSTDTQYF
.	TRBV5-6	.	TRBJ1-1	TGTGCCAGCAGCTGGGATGGACTCTTGAACACTGAAGCTTTCTTT	CASSWDGLLNTEAFF
.	TRBV5-1	TRBD1	TRBJ2-2	TGCGCCAGCAGCCGGGGACAGGACACCGGGGAGCTGTTTTTT	CASSRGQDTGELFF
.	TRBV6-6	.	TRBJ1-6	TGTGCCAGCAGCAAGACAGTTACGGATTCACCCCTCCACTTT	CASSKTVTDSPLHF
.	TRBV30	TRBD2	TRBJ2-2	TGTGCCTGGAACTTCTTAGCGGGGGTGACCGGGGAGCTGTTTTTT	CAWNFLAGVTGELFF
.	TRBV5-8	.	TRBJ1-2	TGTGCCAGCAGCTTTCGAAGACAGGACAACTATGGCTACACCTTC	CASSFRRQDNYGYTF
once	TRBV6-5	.	TRBJ2-7	TGTGCCAGCAGTTCGTTGAAAGGAGCAACGTTCGAGCAGTACTTC	CASSSLKGATFEQYF
.	TRBV13	TRBD1	TRBJ2-7	TGTGCCAGCAGCAACCCGCGACAGGGCCTCTACGAGCAGTACTTC	CASSNPRQGLYEQYF